One and the same sample provided the 21 T cell receptor beta chains below, sequenced in a study of blood T cell repertoires in COVID-19. Data came from immunoSEQ multiplex PCR; TCRdb stores just in-frame clones and leaves some out. The table lists under 200,000 clones, 80% to 90% of them singletons. Specimen: peripheral blood. The receptor set was obtained from a man aged 40-50 years who had recovered from COVID-19.

V usage is TRBV4-1 and J usage is TRBJ2-7; tentatively, D is TRBD1 (7 bases). V dropped 8 bases and J dropped 7 bases, with 18 bases sitting between them. Germline V gene data show CDR1 as MGHRA and CDR2 as YSYEKL. This CDR3 spans 13 amino acids. The CDR3 is CASQEEGAGEQYF. The CDR3 DNA sequence: TGCGCCAGCCAGGAGGAGGGGGCCGGTGAGCAGTACTTC.

The rearrangement joins TRBV21-1 to TRBJ1-3; TRBD1 is the table's D call, not checked against the DNA. TRBV21-1 has pseudogene status. This CDR3 has 16 amino acids. In nucleotides, the CDR3 is TGTGCCAGCAGCAAAGAGGACAGGGGGACAGGAAACACCATATATTTT. This codes for CASSKEDRGTGNTIYF.

The chain has TRBV14 and TRBJ1-4; tentative D call: TRBD1 (5 bases). Germline V CDR1 and CDR2: SGHDN, FVKESK. This CDR3 contains 15 residues. V lost 1 base and J lost 6, with 12 bases in between. CDR3 in amino acids: CASSQGIGGDEKLFF. The DNA of the CDR3 is TGTGCCAGCAGCCAAGGCATCGGAGGGGATGAAAAACTGTTTTTT.

This chain uses TRBV27 with TRBJ2-1; 7 nucleotides match TRBD1. Germline values: CDR1 MNHEY, CDR2 SMNVEV (reference sequence). The trim removed 7 bases at V and 5 bases at J, leaving 17 bases unmatched. The CDR3 is made up of 17 amino acids. CDR3 DNA: TGTGCCAGCAACCAATACCACGGGACAGCAAAAAACAATGAGCAGTTCTTC. Translated: CASNQYHGTAKNNEQFF.

The chain employs TRBV5-1 and TRBJ2-7, with 7 bases lining up with TRBD1. Looked up from germline, CDR1 is SGHRS and CDR2 is YFSETQ. This CDR3 has 14 amino acids. Germline trimming cut 2 bases from V and 1 base from J; bases unmatched to any gene: 3. The CDR3 loop is CASSFTDRSYEQYF. The CDR3 region has the DNA TGCGCCAGCAGCTTTACGGACAGGTCCTACGAGCAGTACTTC. The full variable domain, with the rest looked up from reference TRBV5-1 and TRBJ2-7, is KAGVTQTPRYLIKTRGQQVTLSCSPISGHRSVSWYQQTPGQGLQFLFEYFSETQRNKGNFPGRFSGRQFSNSRSEMNVSTLELGDSALYLCASSFTDRSYEQYFGPGTRLTVT.

V is TRBV7-2 and J is TRBJ2-7, with 8 bases lining up with TRBD2. The trim removed 5 bases at V and 2 bases at J, leaving 14 bases unmatched. Germline CDR1 reads SGHTA; CDR2 reads FQGNSA. The CDR3 is made up of 17 amino acids. The CDR3 DNA reads TGTGCCAGCAGCAGCGCCGGCTTACTAGCGGTGGCCTACGAGCAGTACTTC. It codes for CASSSAGLLAVAYEQYF.

The gene calls are TRBV5-5 and TRBJ1-1; weak D call: TRBD1 (5 bases). The V gene lost 0 bases and the J gene lost 0 bases, with 6 bases spanning the gap. CDR3 size: 14 residues. Germline CDR1 reads SGHKS; CDR2 reads YYEKEE (reference sequence). The CDR3 region is CASSLARVNTEAFF. CDR3 nucleotide sequence: TGTGCCAGCAGCTTGGCCAGGGTGAACACTGAAGCTTTCTTT.

The chain carries TRBV10-3 and TRBJ2-3, with D unresolved. This CDR3 spans 15 amino acids. V was shortened by 0 bases and J by 3 bases, with 10 bases between the two germline ends. Germline V lookup: CDR1 ENHRY, CDR2 SYGVKD. CDR3 loop: CAISESVEWTDTQYF. The CDR3 DNA is TGTGCCATCAGTGAGTCGGTAGAATGGACAGATACGCAGTATTTT.

The chain employs TRBV6-5 and TRBJ2-2, with no clear D. The CDR3 is 14 residues long. V dropped 2 bases and J dropped 6 bases, with 10 bases sitting between them. Germline values: CDR1 MNHEY, CDR2 SVGAGI. The CDR3 spells CASSYGLGPGELFF. The CDR3 nucleotides are TGTGCCAGCAGTTACGGGCTTGGCCCCGGGGAGCTGTTTTTT.

The chain is built from TRBV6-2 or TRBV6-3 and TRBJ2-7; weak D call: TRBD1 (5 bases). This CDR3 comprises 15 residues. V lost 2 bases and J lost 0, with 11 bases in between. Germline CDR1 and CDR2: MNHEY and SVGEGT. CDR3: CASSYGRGSSYEQYF. The DNA of the CDR3 is TGTGCCAGCAGTTACGGTAGGGGATCCTCCTACGAGCAGTACTTC.

This CDR3 reads CASSSPVGELFF. CDR3 DNA: TGTGCCAGCAGTTCCCCGGTCGGGGAGCTGTTTTTT. The chain combines TRBV6-5 with TRBJ2-2; D remains unclear. The length of the CDR3 is 12 residues. The V gene's germline CDR1 is MNHEY and CDR2 SVGAGI. Trimming cost V 4 bases and J 7 bases, with 7 bases left between them.

The chain joins TRBV6-5 to TRBJ2-7, with D perhaps matching TRBD2 (6 bases). The germline V gene encodes CDR1 MNHEY and CDR2 SVGAGI. The CDR3 totals 14 residues. Trimming cost V 8 bases and J 1 base, with 15 bases left between them. DNA of the CDR3: TGTGCCAGCGGAACGGGACGGGGGTCCTACGAGCAGTACTTC. Protein: CASGTGRGSYEQYF.

The chain is built from TRBV6-5 and TRBJ2-1; 10 bases fit TRBD2. The junction had 7 bases not matched to a gene; V was cut back by 2 bases and J by 9 bases. Germline V CDR1 and CDR2: MNHEY, SVGAGI. The CDR3 length is 15 residues. CDR3 protein: CASSYRERGGTEQFF. DNA of the CDR3: TGTGCCAGCAGTTACCGGGAGCGGGGGGGCACTGAGCAGTTCTTC.

This clone was detected only a few times. The rearrangement links TRBV4-2 to TRBJ2-7, with 9 bases aligning to TRBD1. The V gene end was trimmed by 2 bases and the J gene end by 1 base; junction bases not matched to a gene: 9. The CDR3 is 17 amino acids. The germline V gene has CDR1 LGHNA and CDR2 YNFKEQ. The CDR3 nucleotides read TGTGCCAGCAGCCAATTTTTCGCGGGACAGGGTTCCTACGAGCAGTACTTC. It encodes CASSQFFAGQGSYEQYF.

The chain recombines TRBV19 with TRBJ2-5; 8 bases align to TRBD2. The germline V gene has CDR1 LNHDA and CDR2 SQIVND (reference sequence). V was clipped by 5 bases and J by 2 bases; unmatched bases: 4. The length of the CDR3 is 14 residues. CDR3 bases: TGTGCCAGTAGTCACCGGGGGGGGCAAGAGACCCAGTACTTC. It yields the protein CASSHRGGQETQYF.

The rearrangement uses TRBV4-3 and TRBJ2-2, with 15 positions matching TRBD2. CDR3 size: 18 residues. J gave up 7 bases and V 0 bases, and 6 bases lay outside the gene matches. Germline CDR1 LGHNA, CDR2 YSLEER. Here the CDR3 reads CASSQDGLAGGPGGELFF. DNA of the CDR3: TGCGCCAGCAGCCAAGATGGACTAGCGGGAGGGCCCGGCGGGGAGCTGTTTTTT.

This chain joins TRBV25-1 and TRBJ1-5; D remains unclear. This CDR3 spans 12 amino acids. In germline, CDR1 is MGHDK, CDR2 SYGVNS. V lost 0 bases and J lost 5, with 2 bases in between. The CDR3 spells CASSEYDQPQHF. As DNA, the CDR3 is TGTGCCAGCAGTGAATACGATCAGCCCCAGCATTTT.

This clone appeared once. The chain employs TRBV19 and TRBJ1-4; TRBD1 matches at 7 bases. CDR1 is LNHDA, CDR2 SQIVND, per germline (reference sequence). Trimming removed 2 bases from V and 5 bases from J; junction bases left unmatched: 5. This CDR3 comprises 15 residues. DNA for the CDR3: TGTGCCAGTAGTATAACTGGACAGGCAAATGAAAAACTGTTTTTT. As protein: CASSITGQANEKLFF.

This chain links TRBV11-3 with TRBJ2-7; 7 bases align to TRBD1. Trimming cost V 4 bases and J 4 bases; bases outside gene matches: 13. The CDR3 has 16 residues. Germline CDR1 and CDR2: SGHNT and YENEEA. CDR3 sequence (DNA): TGTGCCAGCAGCTCGTCCCGGGACAGAGAACTTTACGAGCAGTACTTC. It translates to CASSSSRDRELYEQYF.

The rearrangement joins TRBV9 to TRBJ2-1; 8 bases fit TRBD1. The CDR3 consists of 14 residues. Unmatched junction bases numbered 5, after V lost 2 bases and J lost 7 bases. Per the germline V gene, CDR1 is SGDLS and CDR2 is YYNGEE. The CDR3 is CASSVVDRGNEQFF. The DNA for the CDR3 is TGTGCCAGCAGCGTCGTCGACAGGGGTAATGAGCAGTTCTTC. The entire variable domain, with the rest obtained from reference TRBV9 and TRBJ2-1, is as follows: DSGVTQTPKHLITATGQRVTLRCSPRSGDLSVYWYQQSLDQGLQFLIQYYNGEERAKGNILERFSAQQFPDLHSELNLSSLELGDSALYFCASSVVDRGNEQFFGPGTRLTVL.

This clone was seen only a few times. This sequence joins TRBV6-5 and TRBJ2-7, with D possibly TRBD1 on 5 matching bases. The CDR3 consists of 14 residues. The V and J ends lost 4 bases and 1 base respectively, with 11 bases between them. Germline V gene data show CDR1 as MNHEY and CDR2 as SVGAGI. The CDR3 is CASSFGRASYEQYF. In DNA, the CDR3 is TGTGCCAGCAGTTTCGGCAGGGCGTCCTACGAGCAGTACTTC.